A single sample is the source of the 14 T cell receptor beta chains below, sequenced in a study of regulatory T cells in long-lasting Graves disease. TCR beta libraries were built with iRepertoire HTBI primers and Arm-PCR of CDR3 regions. TCRdb re-derived calls from the multiplex PCR reads in MiXCR, one entry per CDR3 protein. The table records about 500,000 distinct CDR3 sequences, 15% to 20% of them present only once. Documented time point: newly diagnosed GD, antithyroid drugs for less than 3 months. From RNA extracted from PBMCs, the TCR library was made. These data also featured in a second study, about T cells in Graves' hyperthyroidism and ophthalmopathy.

This specimen consisted of peripheral blood mononuclear cells (PBMCs), obtained at new diagnosis, from a patient treated with antithyroid drugs. These TCRs come from a man aged 40-50 years with Graves disease.

This clonotype was observed a single time. No conserved phenylalanine or tryptophan is present at the end of the CDR3, so a read error is the likely explanation. This chain connects TRBV9 to TRBJ2-7; D perhaps matches TRBD2 (5 bases). The CDR3 totals 15 residues. V was clipped by 0 bases and J by 2 bases, with 12 bases between them. The germline gives CDR1 SGDLS, CDR2 YYNGEE. The DNA for the CDR3 is TGTGCCAGCAGCGTAGGGACTGGGCCCCCCTACGAGCAGTACCTC. Translation gives CASSVGTGPPYEQYL.

This chain joins TRBV6-1 and TRBJ1-1, with D hard to call. Germline assignment: CDR1 MNHNS and CDR2 SASEGT. Trimming removed 2 bases at V and 0 bases at J, with 7 bases between. The CDR3 has 14 residues. CDR3 in amino acids: CASSEWVMNTEAFF. CDR3 nucleotide sequence: TGTGCCAGCAGTGAATGGGTTATGAACACTGAAGCTTTCTTT.

This clonotype was counted many times. V gene TRBV28 combines with J gene TRBJ2-5; 7 nucleotides align to TRBD1. The V gene end was trimmed by 6 bases and the J gene end by 3 bases; junction bases not matched to a gene: 7. Germline V gene data show CDR1 as MDHEN and CDR2 as SYDVKM. CDR3 size: 14 residues. Here the CDR3 reads CASSLVGTEETQYF. In nucleotides, the CDR3 is TGTGCCAGCAGCTTGGTCGGGACAGAAGAGACCCAGTACTTC.

This clonotype has ten or more counts. The genes are TRBV19 and TRBJ1-2; D unresolved. CDR3 length equals 14 residues. With 5 bases removed from V and 5 bases from J, the gap between germline ends came to 15 bases. Germline V lookup: CDR1 LNHDA, CDR2 SQIVND (reference sequence). The chain's CDR3 is CASSPGDAFYGYTF. The CDR3 DNA follows: TGTGCCAGTAGTCCGGGAGATGCCTTTTATGGCTACACCTTC.

Only a few counts were recorded for this clonotype. The chain uses TRBV10-3 and TRBJ2-4; 8 positions agree with TRBD1. Gene TRBJ2-5 matches the end of the DNA better, so the J call may be wrong. Germline loops: CDR1 ENHRY, CDR2 SYGVKD. The CDR3 has 14 residues. This chain's CDR3 is CAISLEDRVKTQYF. Here the CDR3 DNA reads TGTGCCATCAGCCTTGAGGACAGGGTAAAGACCCAGTACTTC.

This clonotype appeared many times. V and J are TRBV20-1 and TRBJ2-1; 10 nucleotides agree with TRBD2. The germline CDR1 and CDR2 sequences are DFQATT and SNEGSKA (reference sequence). Trimming at V came to 1 base and at J to 3 bases, leaving 6 bases not matched to a gene. The CDR3 loop spans 16 amino acids. CDR3 DNA sequence: TGCAGTGCTAGAGGGGCAGCGGGAGGGAACTACAATGAGCAGTTCTTC. It encodes CSARGAAGGNYNEQFF.

There are many counts of this clonotype. The V call is TRBV27, the J call TRBJ2-1, with a weak D call TRBD1 (5 bases). The CDR3 sequence is 13 residues long. Germline CDR1 and CDR2: MNHEY and SMNVEV (reference sequence). V shed 5 bases and J shed 4 bases, with 9 bases lying between them. The CDR3 sequence: CASSGAPYNEQFF. The CDR3 nucleotides read TGTGCCAGCAGTGGGGCGCCTTACAATGAGCAGTTCTTC.

The table lists this clonotype with many counts. V gene TRBV7-2 combines with J gene TRBJ1-5, with D hard to call. V was pared by 5 bases and J by 5 bases, with 13 bases between. The CDR3 is 14 residues long. Germline assignment: CDR1 SGHTA and CDR2 FQGNSA. The DNA for the CDR3 is TGTGCCAGCAGCCCCATCGGTTTATATCAGCCCCAGCATTTT. It translates to CASSPIGLYQPQHF.

There are many counts of this clonotype. V is TRBV6-1 and J is TRBJ2-5; tentatively, D is TRBD1 (6 bases). CDR1 and CDR2 (germline): MNHNS, SASEGT. V was trimmed by 0 bases and J by 5 bases, leaving 16 bases between them. CDR3 length equals 16 residues. The CDR3 protein is CASSEAQRTVRETQYF. The CDR3, as DNA: TGTGCCAGCAGTGAAGCGCAGAGGACAGTACGGGAGACCCAGTACTTC.

V and J are TRBV20-1 and TRBJ1-1; no reliable D call. The germline CDR1 and CDR2 sequences are DFQATT and SNEGSKA (reference sequence). V lost 4 bases to trimming and J lost 0 bases, with 12 bases between them. CDR3 size: 14 residues. CDR3 protein: CSAIVPPVNTEAFF. The DNA of the CDR3 is TGCAGTGCTATAGTCCCGCCAGTGAACACTGAAGCTTTCTTT.

This clonotype was found many times. The V gene is TRBV20-1, the J gene TRBJ1-1, with TRBD1 as a possible D gene (6 bases). CDR1 and CDR2 from the germline V gene are DFQATT and SNEGSKA (reference sequence). The CDR3 covers 12 residues. Deletions cut 5 bases from V and 1 base from J, with 8 bases between. Written as DNA, the CDR3 is TGCAGTGCTTTGGACAGGAACACTGAAGCTTTCTTT. It encodes CSALDRNTEAFF.

The sample holds a few counts of this clonotype. The conserved phenylalanine or tryptophan normally closing the CDR3 is absent here, so this likely arose from a read error. This chain links TRBV2 with TRBJ2-1; TRBD2 aligns across 12 bases. CDR1 is SNHLY and CDR2 is FYNNEI in the germline V gene. The ends lost 7 bases at V and 6 bases at J; junction bases unmatched: 7. The CDR3 runs 15 residues. The CDR3 sequence is CASIETSGGFNEQFL. CDR3 nucleotides: TGTGCCAGCATTGAGACTAGCGGGGGCTTCAATGAGCAGTTCCTC.

This clonotype was seen repeatedly, ten times or more. The V call is TRBV5-1, the J call TRBJ2-3; D tentatively reads TRBD1 or TRBD2 (5 bases each). V lost 5 bases and J 1 base, leaving 8 bases between the germline ends. This CDR3 has 13 amino acids. Germline V gene sequence: CDR1 SGHRS, CDR2 YFSETQ. DNA of the CDR3: TGCGCCAGCAGTCGGGACGGCACAGATACGCAGTATTTT. Residues: CASSRDGTDTQYF. The complete variable domain, with remaining parts taken from reference TRBV5-1 and TRBJ2-3, reads KAGVTQTPRYLIKTRGQQVTLSCSPISGHRSVSWYQQTPGQGLQFLFEYFSETQRNKGNFPGRFSGRQFSNSRSEMNVSTLELGDSALYLCASSRDGTDTQYFGPGTRLTVL.

In its sample, this clonotype was seen a few times. The rearrangement links TRBV20-1 to TRBJ2-7; 11 positions match TRBD1. CDR3 length: 14 residues. CDR1 DFQATT and CDR2 SNEGSKA come from the germline V gene (reference sequence). V was pared by 2 bases and J by 2 bases, with 2 bases of the junction left unmatched. The CDR3 DNA sequence: TGCAGTGCTAGATCGGGACAGGGGGCCTACGAGCAGTACTTC. It specifies CSARSGQGAYEQYF.